The entry below describes one T cell receptor beta chain. This sample was taken from a study of shared clonotypes between healthy human individuals. In the naive CD8 group, cells lacked CD45RO and were positively selected for CCR7, so terminally differentiated effector memory CD45RA+ cells were left out. Produced via immunoSEQ multiplex PCR; TCRdb's table is partial and in-frame only. The table lists 550,000 to 600,000 clones, 95% to 98% of them singletons. Trimming at V came to 2 bases and at J to 3 bases, leaving 11 bases not matched to a gene. The germline V gene has CDR1 SGHTA and CDR2 FQGNSA. The length of the CDR3 is 18 residues.

Sequencing was carried out using naive CD8+ T cells sorted from blood. The clonotype was recovered from a man aged 25-40 years in good health. J is TRBJ2-1 and V is TRBV7-2, with 9 bases fitting TRBD2. CDR3 DNA sequence: TGTGCCAGCAGCTTAATAGGCGGGAGGGCCCTGATCTACAATGAGCAGTTCTTC. Translated: CASSLIGGRALIYNEQFF. Supplemented by reference TRBV7-2 and TRBJ2-1, the full variable domain reads GAGVSQSPSNKVTEKGKDVELRCDPISGHTALYWYRQSLGQGLEFLIYFQGNSAPDKSGLPSDRFSAERTGGSVSTLTIQRTQQEDSAVYLCASSLIGGRALIYNEQFFGPGTRLTVL.